This T cell receptor beta chain emerged from a study of memory CD4+ T cells and cytomegalovirus serostatus. Study-level background: This sample comes from healthy Belgian adults, fewer than ten CMV seropositive, 20 to 25 seronegative.

Between the trimmed V and J ends, which lost 3 bases and 0 bases, there was a span of 11 bases. CDR1 is ENHRY and CDR2 is SYGVKD in the germline V gene. This CDR3 comprises 15 residues. The sort gate was single viable CD3+CD4+CD8-CD45RO+ cells for memory CD4+ T cells. Data came from immunoSEQ multiplex PCR; TCRdb stores just in-frame clones and leaves some out. The sample consists of tens of thousands of clones, about 78% of them appearing once. The sequence came from an adult in good health and CMV-seropositive. The sample taken for sequencing was memory CD4+ T cells from blood. The rearrangement uses TRBV10-3 and TRBJ1-1; D gene unclear. The CDR3: CAISDVGRVNTEAFF. The CDR3 DNA reads as TGTGCCATCAGTGATGTCGGGAGGGTGAACACTGAAGCTTTCTTT.